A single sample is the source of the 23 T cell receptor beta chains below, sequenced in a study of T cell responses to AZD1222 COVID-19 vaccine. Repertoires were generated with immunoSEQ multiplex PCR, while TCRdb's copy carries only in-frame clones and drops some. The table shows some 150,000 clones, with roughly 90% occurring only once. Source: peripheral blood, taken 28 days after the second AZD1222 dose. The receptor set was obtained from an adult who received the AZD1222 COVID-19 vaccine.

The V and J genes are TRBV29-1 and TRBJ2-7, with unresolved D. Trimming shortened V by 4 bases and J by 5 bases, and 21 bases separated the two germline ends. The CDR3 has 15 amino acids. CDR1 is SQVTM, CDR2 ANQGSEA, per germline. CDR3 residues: CSVGKIGLDRDEQYF. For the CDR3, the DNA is TGCAGCGTTGGTAAGATCGGGTTGGATCGGGACGAGCAGTACTTC.

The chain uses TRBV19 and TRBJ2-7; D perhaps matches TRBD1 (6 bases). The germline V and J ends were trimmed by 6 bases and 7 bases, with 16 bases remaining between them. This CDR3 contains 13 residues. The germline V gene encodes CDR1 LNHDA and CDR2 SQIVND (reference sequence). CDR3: CASSPDRYKEQYF. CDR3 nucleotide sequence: TGTGCCAGTAGCCCGGACAGATATAAGGAGCAGTACTTC.

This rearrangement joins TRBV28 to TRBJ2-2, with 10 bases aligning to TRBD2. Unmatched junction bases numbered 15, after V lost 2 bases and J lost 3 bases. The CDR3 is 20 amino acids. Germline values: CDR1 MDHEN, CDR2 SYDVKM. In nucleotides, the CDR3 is TGTGCCAGCAGTTTAGGTAGCCATCCCCTAGCGGGAGTTTACACCGGGGAGCTGTTTTTT. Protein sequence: CASSLGSHPLAGVYTGELFF.

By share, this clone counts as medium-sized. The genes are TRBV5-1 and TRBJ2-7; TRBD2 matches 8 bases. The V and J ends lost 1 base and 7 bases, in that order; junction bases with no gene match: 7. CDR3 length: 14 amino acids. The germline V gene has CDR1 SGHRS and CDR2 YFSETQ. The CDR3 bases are TGCGCCAGCAGCTTGCAGCTAGCGGGCGGGGAGCAGTACTTC. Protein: CASSLQLAGGEQYF.

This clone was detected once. CDR3 residues: CASSFLRGSSTGELFF. The DNA for the CDR3 is TGTGCCAGCAGCTTTTTGCGGGGGAGTTCCACCGGGGAGCTGTTTTTT. The gene calls are TRBV5-4 and TRBJ2-2, with TRBD2 matching over 7 bases. The germline V gene encodes CDR1 SGHNT and CDR2 YYREEE (reference sequence). The CDR3 is made up of 16 amino acids. J gave up 4 bases and V 2 bases, and 8 bases lay outside the gene matches.

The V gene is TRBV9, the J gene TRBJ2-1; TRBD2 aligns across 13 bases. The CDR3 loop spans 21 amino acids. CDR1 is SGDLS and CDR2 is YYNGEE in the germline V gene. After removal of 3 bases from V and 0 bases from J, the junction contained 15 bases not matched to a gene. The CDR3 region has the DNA TGTGCCAGCAGCGCCGACCCTGAACTAGCGGGAGGGCCCGACTCCTACAATGAGCAGTTCTTC. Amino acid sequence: CASSADPELAGGPDSYNEQFF.

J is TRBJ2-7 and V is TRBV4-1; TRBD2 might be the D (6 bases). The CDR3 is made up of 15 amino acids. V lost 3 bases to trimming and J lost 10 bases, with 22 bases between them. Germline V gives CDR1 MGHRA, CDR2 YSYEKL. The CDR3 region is CASSQVPGRRDAQYF. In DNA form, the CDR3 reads TGCGCCAGCAGCCAGGTCCCGGGACGGAGGGACGCCCAGTACTTC.

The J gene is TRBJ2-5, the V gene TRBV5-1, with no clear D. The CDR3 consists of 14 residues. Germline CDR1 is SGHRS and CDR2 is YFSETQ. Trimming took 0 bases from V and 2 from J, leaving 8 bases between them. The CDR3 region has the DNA TGCGCCAGCAGCTTGGTGTCCGGGCAAGAGACCCAGTACTTC. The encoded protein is CASSLVSGQETQYF.

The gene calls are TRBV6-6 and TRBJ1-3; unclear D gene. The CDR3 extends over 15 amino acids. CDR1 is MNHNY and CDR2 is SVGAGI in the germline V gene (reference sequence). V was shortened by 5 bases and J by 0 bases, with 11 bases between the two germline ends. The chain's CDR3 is CASSLSLFSGNTIYF. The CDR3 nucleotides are TGTGCCAGCAGTCTCTCTCTCTTCTCTGGAAACACCATATATTTT.

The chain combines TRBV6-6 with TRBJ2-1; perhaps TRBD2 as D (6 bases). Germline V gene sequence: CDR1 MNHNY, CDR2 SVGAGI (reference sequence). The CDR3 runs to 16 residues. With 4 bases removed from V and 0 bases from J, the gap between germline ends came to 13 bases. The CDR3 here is CASSSHSGSSYNEQFF. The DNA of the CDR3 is TGTGCCAGCAGTTCTCATAGCGGAAGCTCCTACAATGAGCAGTTCTTC.

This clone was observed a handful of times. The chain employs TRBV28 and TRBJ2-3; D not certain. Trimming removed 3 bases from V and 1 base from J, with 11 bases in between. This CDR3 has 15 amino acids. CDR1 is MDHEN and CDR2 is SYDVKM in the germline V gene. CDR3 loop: CASSFSYTRTDTQYF. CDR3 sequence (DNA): TGTGCCAGCAGTTTCTCCTACACCCGCACAGATACGCAGTATTTT.

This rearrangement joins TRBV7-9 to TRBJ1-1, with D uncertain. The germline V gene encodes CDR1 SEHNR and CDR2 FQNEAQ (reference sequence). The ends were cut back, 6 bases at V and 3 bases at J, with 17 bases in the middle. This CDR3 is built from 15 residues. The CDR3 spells CASRAPTGVDTEAFF. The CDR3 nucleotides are TGTGCCAGCAGAGCCCCCACGGGTGTCGACACTGAAGCTTTCTTT.

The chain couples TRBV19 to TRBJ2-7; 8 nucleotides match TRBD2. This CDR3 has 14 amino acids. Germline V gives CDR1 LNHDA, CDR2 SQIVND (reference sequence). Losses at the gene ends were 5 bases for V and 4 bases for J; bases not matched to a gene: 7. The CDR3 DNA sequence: TGTGCCAGTAGTTCGGGACTAGGAAAATACGAGCAGTACTTC. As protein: CASSSGLGKYEQYF.

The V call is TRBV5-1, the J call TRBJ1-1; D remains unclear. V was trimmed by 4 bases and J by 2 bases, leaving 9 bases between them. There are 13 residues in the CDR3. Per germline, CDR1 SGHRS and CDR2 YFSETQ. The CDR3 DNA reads TGCGCCAGCAGCCAAGACTCCAACACTGAAGCTTTCTTT. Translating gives CASSQDSNTEAFF.

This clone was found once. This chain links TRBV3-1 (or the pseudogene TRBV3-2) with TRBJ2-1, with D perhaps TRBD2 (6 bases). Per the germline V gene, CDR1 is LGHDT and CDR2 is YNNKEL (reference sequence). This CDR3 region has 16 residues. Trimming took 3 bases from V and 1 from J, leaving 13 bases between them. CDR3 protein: CASSQLTSRSYNEQFF. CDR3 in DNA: TGTGCCAGCAGCCAGCTAACTAGCCGGTCCTACAATGAGCAGTTCTTC.

The CDR3 DNA reads TGCGCCAGCAGCCTGGACAGACGGACCGGGGAGCTGTTTTTT. The encoded protein is CASSLDRRTGELFF. The chain joins TRBV5-1 to TRBJ2-2, with a tentative D call TRBD1 (6 bases). The germline CDR1 and CDR2 sequences are SGHRS and YFSETQ. CDR3 length equals 14 residues. V was pared by 4 bases and J by 5 bases, with 12 bases between.

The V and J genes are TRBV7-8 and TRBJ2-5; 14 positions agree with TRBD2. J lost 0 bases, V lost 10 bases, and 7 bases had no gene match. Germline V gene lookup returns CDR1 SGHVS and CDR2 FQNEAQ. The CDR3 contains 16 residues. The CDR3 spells CATKWTSGGYQETQYF. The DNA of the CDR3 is TGTGCCACCAAATGGACTAGCGGGGGGTACCAAGAGACCCAGTACTTC.

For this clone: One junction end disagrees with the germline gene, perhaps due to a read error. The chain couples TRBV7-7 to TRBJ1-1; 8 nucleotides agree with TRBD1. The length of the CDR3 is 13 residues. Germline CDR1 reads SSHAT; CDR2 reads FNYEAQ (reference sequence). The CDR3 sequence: CASSFGQGTEAFF. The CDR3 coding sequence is TGTGCTAGCAGCTTTGGACAGGGCACTGAAGCTTTCTTT.

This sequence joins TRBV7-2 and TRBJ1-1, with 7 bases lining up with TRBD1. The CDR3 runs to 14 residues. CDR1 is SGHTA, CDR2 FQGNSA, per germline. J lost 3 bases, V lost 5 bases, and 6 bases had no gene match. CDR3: CASSTTRGDTEAFF. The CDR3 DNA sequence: TGTGCCAGCAGCACGACCAGGGGGGACACTGAAGCTTTCTTT.

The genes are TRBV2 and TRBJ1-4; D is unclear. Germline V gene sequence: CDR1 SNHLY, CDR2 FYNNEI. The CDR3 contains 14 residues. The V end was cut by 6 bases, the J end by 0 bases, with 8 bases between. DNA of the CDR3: TGTGCCAGCAGGTACCTTGCAACTAATGAAAAACTGTTTTTT. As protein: CASRYLATNEKLFF.

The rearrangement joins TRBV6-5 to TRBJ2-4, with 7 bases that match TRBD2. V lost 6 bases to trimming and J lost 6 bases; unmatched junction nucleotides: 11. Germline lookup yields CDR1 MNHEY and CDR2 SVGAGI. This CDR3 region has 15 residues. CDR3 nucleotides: TGTGCCAGCAGCCCAGGAAGCACGGGAGGAAACATTCAGTACTTC. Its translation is CASSPGSTGGNIQYF.

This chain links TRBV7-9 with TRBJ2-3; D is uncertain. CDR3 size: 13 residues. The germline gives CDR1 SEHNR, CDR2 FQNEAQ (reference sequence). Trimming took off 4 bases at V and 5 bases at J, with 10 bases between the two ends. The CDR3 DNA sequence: TGTGCCAGCAGCTCCCTGGGGTTAGATACGCAGTATTTT. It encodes CASSSLGLDTQYF.

CDR3 bases: TGTGCCGCTGGGGACACTGAAGCTTTCTTT. This gives the protein CAAGDTEAFF. The chain uses TRBV19 and TRBJ1-1; the D is unclear. The CDR3 contains 10 residues. V was trimmed by 11 bases and J by 3 bases, leaving 7 bases between them. The germline V gene has CDR1 LNHDA and CDR2 SQIVND (reference sequence). The full variable domain, its missing parts supplied by reference TRBV19 and TRBJ1-1, is DGGITQSPKYLFRKEGQNVTLSCEQNLNHDAMYWYRQDPGQGLRLIYYSQIVNDFQKGDIAEGYSVSREKKESFPLTVTSAQKNPTAFYLCAAGDTEAFFGQGTRLTVV.